This T cell receptor (beta chain) is from a study of response to subunit inactivated influenza vaccine. This CDR3 has 14 amino acids. Germline-derived CDR1 and CDR2 are SNHLY and FYNNEI. The V and J ends lost 6 bases and 4 bases respectively, with 15 bases between them. MiXCR, applied by TCRdb to the RT-PCR reads, yields one record per CDR3 protein. The table has about 500,000 distinct CDR3 sequences, more than 15% seen once. Study-wide results and caveats: Every seasonal influenza vaccination brings in few new T cells, the authors suggested.

This clonotype appeared many times. The antigen is unknown. The sequence came from a man aged 50 to 69 who received an inactivated influenza vaccine. The sample in question was CD4+ T cells sorted from PBMCs, obtained roughly 24 months after vaccination. The chain employs TRBV2 and TRBJ2-5; maybe TRBD2 (5 bases). Here the CDR3 DNA reads TGTGCCAGCAGACGTAGCGCCCTAGGAGAGACCCAGTACTTC. Amino acid sequence: CASRRSALGETQYF.